The 30 T cell receptor beta chains in this list originate from one sample, sequenced in a study of T cells in Graves' hyperthyroidism and ophthalmopathy. Using RNA transcripts as the source, TCR beta CDR3 regions were amplified. HTBI primers were the set used in a first-round RT-PCR of the TCR CDR3. TCRdb independently ran MiXCR on the multiplex PCR reads; one entry per CDR3 protein. The sample holds more than 650,000 distinct CDR3 sequences, 14% seen once. The sample taken for sequencing was blood. Source of these receptors: a woman aged 18 to 35 with Graves' hyperthyroidism.

At least ten counts were recorded for this clonotype. CDR3 in amino acids: CSVAGGEETQYF. DNA for the CDR3: TGCAGCGTTGCGGGAGGGGAAGAGACCCAGTACTTC. The chain links TRBV29-1 to TRBJ2-5; 8 bases map to TRBD2. The CDR3 extends over 12 amino acids. V was clipped by 4 bases and J by 3 bases; unmatched bases: 1. Germline-derived CDR1 and CDR2 are SQVTM and ANQGSEA.

The rearrangement joins TRBV2 to TRBJ1-5; D gene unclear. Germline CDR1 SNHLY, CDR2 FYNNEI. V dropped 5 bases and J dropped 0 bases, with 14 bases sitting between them. CDR3 length: 16 amino acids. CDR3 sequence (DNA): TGTGCCAGCAGTTCCCCGGATGGGTTTAGCAATCAGCCCCAGCATTTT. Residues: CASSSPDGFSNQPQHF.

This chain joins TRBV4-3 and TRBJ1-2; 10 bases are shared with TRBD1. Germline V gene lookup returns CDR1 LGHNA and CDR2 YSLEER. After removal of 4 bases from V and 11 bases from J, the junction contained 7 bases not matched to a gene. The CDR3 runs 13 residues. Here the CDR3 reads CASSRDDRGPYTF. In nucleotides, the CDR3 is TGCGCCAGCAGCCGAGATGACAGGGGGCCTTACACCTTC.

There are a few counts of this clonotype. The CDR3 sequence: CASSLGTVPEAFF. The CDR3 bases are TGTGCCAGCAGCCTTGGGACAGTCCCTGAAGCTTTCTTT. This chain links TRBV6-1 with TRBJ1-1, with 7 bases that match TRBD1. This CDR3 region has 13 residues. The germline gives CDR1 MNHNS, CDR2 SASEGT. With 6 bases clipped from V and 6 bases from J, the junction kept 7 bases outside the gene matches.

Many counts were recorded for this clonotype. The genes are TRBV3-1 and TRBJ2-1, with 7 nucleotides matching TRBD2. Trimming removed 1 base from V and 4 bases from J; junction bases left unmatched: 4. Germline CDR1 is LGHDT and CDR2 is YNNKEL (reference sequence). The CDR3 contains 15 residues. CDR3 region: CASSQGLAFYNEQFF. CDR3 DNA: TGTGCCAGCAGCCAAGGACTAGCTTTTTACAATGAGCAGTTCTTC.

This clonotype has ten or more counts. The V call is TRBV6-1, the J call TRBJ1-1; a weak D match, TRBD1 (6 bases). Between the trimmed V and J ends, which lost 4 bases and 2 bases, there was a span of 11 bases. The CDR3 covers 14 residues. The germline V gene encodes CDR1 MNHNS and CDR2 SASEGT. The CDR3 loop reads CASSVTGINTEAFF. CDR3 bases: TGTGCCAGCAGTGTAACAGGGATAAACACTGAAGCTTTCTTT.

This clonotype was seen many times. The rearrangement links TRBV20-1 to TRBJ2-1; 8 positions match TRBD2. This CDR3 has 14 residues. V lost 3 bases, J lost 5 bases, and 6 bases stayed unmatched. Germline CDR1 reads DFQATT; CDR2 reads SNEGSKA (reference sequence). CDR3 sequence reads: CSASGGRPHNEQFF. DNA for the CDR3: TGCAGTGCTAGTGGCGGGAGGCCCCACAATGAGCAGTTCTTC.

This clonotype was seen ten or more times. This rearrangement joins TRBV29-1 to TRBJ1-3; no clear D gene. V was trimmed by 6 bases and J by 0 bases, leaving 6 bases between them. The CDR3 extends over 12 amino acids. From germline, CDR1 is SQVTM and CDR2 ANQGSEA. The chain's CDR3 is CSVMGSGNTIYF. CDR3 DNA sequence: TGCAGCGTCATGGGCTCTGGAAACACCATATATTTT.

V and J are TRBV7-6 and TRBJ2-1, with D tentatively TRBD2 (6 bases). Trimming shortened V by 8 bases and J by 5 bases, and 10 bases separated the two germline ends. This CDR3 is built from 12 residues. Germline V gene sequence: CDR1 SGHVS, CDR2 FNYEAQ. The CDR3 here is CASGPGDNEQFF. CDR3 nucleotide sequence: TGTGCCAGCGGCCCGGGGGACAATGAGCAGTTCTTC.

This clonotype has a count of ten or more. The J gene is TRBJ2-1, the V gene TRBV28; D is unresolved. Deletions cut 6 bases from V and 10 bases from J, with 22 bases between. This CDR3 has 15 residues. Germline V gene lookup returns CDR1 MDHEN and CDR2 SYDVKM. CDR3 loop: CASRDPLRARSEQFF. The CDR3, as DNA: TGTGCCAGCAGAGACCCTCTCCGAGCACGATCGGAGCAGTTCTTC.

In this sample, this clonotype turned up many times. This chain links TRBV11-3 with TRBJ2-7; D gene ambiguous. V gave up 1 base and J gave up 0 bases, with 10 bases separating them. Germline assignment: CDR1 SGHNT and CDR2 YENEEA. This CDR3 is built from 15 residues. CDR3 in DNA: TGTGCCAGCAGCTTAGGTGGGCATTCCTCCTACGAGCAGTACTTC. Encoded protein: CASSLGGHSSYEQYF.

This clonotype was counted at least ten times. V gene TRBV2 combines with J gene TRBJ2-5, with 8 bases fitting TRBD1. The V gene end was trimmed by 4 bases and the J gene end by 5 bases; junction bases not matched to a gene: 3. The germline V gene encodes CDR1 SNHLY and CDR2 FYNNEI. The CDR3 length is 13 residues. The CDR3 DNA reads TGTGCCAGCAGTGCAGGGGGCGTTGAGACCCAGTACTTC. Encoded protein: CASSAGGVETQYF.

This sequence joins TRBV4-1 and TRBJ1-2; 7 bases fit TRBD1. The V segment lost 2 bases and the J segment 6 bases; nucleotides outside the gene matches: 9. The CDR3 runs 15 residues. The germline CDR1 and CDR2 sequences are MGHRA and YSYEKL. The CDR3 protein is CASSQFTLDRDGYTF. The CDR3 bases are TGCGCCAGCAGCCAATTTACCCTCGACAGGGATGGCTACACCTTC.

This clonotype occurred many times. The chain links TRBV27 to TRBJ2-7, with 7 bases identical to TRBD1. This CDR3 region has 18 residues. V dropped 2 bases and J dropped 1; count of bases not matched to a gene: 14. The germline V gene encodes CDR1 MNHEY and CDR2 SMNVEV (reference sequence). The CDR3 loop reads CASSLRPLLLQGSYEQYF. CDR3 DNA sequence: TGTGCCAGCAGTTTACGGCCCCTCCTCTTACAGGGGTCCTACGAGCAGTACTTC.

This chain joins TRBV7-2 and TRBJ2-1, with 15 bases identical to TRBD2. CDR1 SGHTA and CDR2 FQGNSA come from the germline V gene. The trim removed 1 base at V and 8 bases at J, leaving 9 bases unmatched. The CDR3 spans 18 residues. CDR3 DNA: TGTGCCAGCAGCTTAGGGGGACTAGCGGGAGGAGGTGGGTATGAGCAGTTCTTC. It is translated as CASSLGGLAGGGGYEQFF. Filled out from reference TRBV7-2 and TRBJ2-1, the complete variable domain reads GAGVSQSPSNKVTEKGKDVELRCDPISGHTALYWYRQSLGQGLEFLIYFQGNSAPDKSGLPSDRFSAERTGGSVSTLTIQRTQQEDSAVYLCASSLGGLAGGGGYEQFFGPGTRLTVL.

The chain is built from TRBV6-1 and TRBJ1-5; perhaps TRBD1 as D (5 bases). Germline CDR1 and CDR2: MNHNS and SASEGT. V was trimmed by 5 bases and J by 4 bases, leaving 15 bases between them. This CDR3 spans 15 amino acids. The CDR3 here is CASSPGTSRNQPQHF. Written as DNA, the CDR3 is TGTGCCAGCAGTCCCGGGACTAGCCGAAATCAGCCCCAGCATTTT.

The rearrangement uses TRBV24-1 and TRBJ2-1; tentatively, D is TRBD2 (5 bases). The CDR3 is made up of 14 amino acids. Germline V lookup: CDR1 KGHDR, CDR2 SFDVKD. Trimming stripped 11 bases from V and 8 bases from J, with 21 bases between. The CDR3 loop reads CAIEGSNVRDEQFF. The CDR3 DNA is TGTGCCATCGAGGGATCGAACGTTCGGGATGAGCAGTTCTTC.

The rearrangement uses TRBV28 and TRBJ1-4; no reliable D call. Germline V gene sequence: CDR1 MDHEN, CDR2 SYDVKM. The CDR3 is made up of 13 amino acids. V lost 4 bases to trimming and J lost 7 bases, with 10 bases between them. The CDR3 sequence: CASSWLFTEKLFF. DNA for the CDR3: TGTGCCAGCAGTTGGTTGTTTACTGAAAAACTGTTTTTT.

The genes are TRBV7-2 and TRBJ2-7, with D possibly being TRBD1 or TRBD2 (5 bases each). Germline CDR1 reads SGHTA; CDR2 reads FQGNSA. The CDR3 runs 16 residues. V lost 5 bases and J 1 base, leaving 18 bases between the germline ends. The CDR3 here is CASSDGAAGFSYEQYF. The CDR3 DNA is TGTGCCAGCAGCGATGGGGCGGCGGGTTTTTCCTACGAGCAGTACTTC.

V is TRBV10-3 and J is TRBJ1-6; D is perhaps TRBD1 (5 bases). The CDR3 contains 13 residues. In germline, CDR1 is ENHRY, CDR2 SYGVKD. Trimming removed 4 bases at V and 7 bases at J, with 8 bases between. DNA for the CDR3: TGTGCCATCAGTGCCGAGGGGAATTCACCCCTCCACTTT. Encoded protein: CAISAEGNSPLHF.

This clonotype was recorded many times. The chain links TRBV20-1 to TRBJ1-1; D not certain. Trimming stripped 3 bases from V and 3 bases from J, with 8 bases between. This CDR3 has 12 residues. CDR1 and CDR2 from the germline V gene are DFQATT and SNEGSKA (reference sequence). The CDR3 reads CSARASYTEAFF. DNA for the CDR3: TGCAGTGCTAGGGCGTCGTACACTGAAGCTTTCTTT.

Ten or more counts support this clonotype. At one boundary the junction diverges from the germline segment, which might be a read error. This chain joins TRBV5-1 and TRBJ2-6, with no clear D. Germline V gives CDR1 SGHRS, CDR2 YFSETQ. This CDR3 spans 14 amino acids. CDR3 nucleotide sequence: TGTGCCAGCAGCTTAGTATCTGGGGCCAACGTCCTGACTTTC. Translation gives CASSLVSGANVLTF. Full variable domain (missing parts from reference TRBV5-1 and TRBJ2-6): KAGVTQTPRYLIKTRGQQVTLSCSPISGHRSVSWYQQTPGQGLQFLFEYFSETQRNKGNFPGRFSGRQFSNSRSEMNVSTLELGDSALYLCASSLVSGANVLTFGAGSRLTVL.

This clonotype was counted a few times. The gene calls are TRBV6-9 and TRBJ1-1; D gene ambiguous. Germline V CDR1 and CDR2: MNHGY, SVAAGI. CDR3 size: 15 residues. The V end was cut by 3 bases, the J end by 6 bases, with 17 bases between. This CDR3 is CASSYQTAGWPEAFF. The CDR3 coding sequence is TGTGCCAGCAGTTACCAAACGGCTGGGTGGCCTGAAGCTTTCTTT.

This clonotype has only a few counts. The J gene is TRBJ2-4, the V gene TRBV29-1; 7 nucleotides align to TRBD1. This CDR3 has 13 residues. The ends lost 6 bases at V and 8 bases at J; junction bases unmatched: 10. Germline V gives CDR1 SQVTM, CDR2 ANQGSEA. DNA for the CDR3: TGCAGCGTGCTACCGGGCACAGGGGACATTCAGTACTTC. It yields the protein CSVLPGTGDIQYF.

The CDR3 reads CASSWNNEQFF. CDR3 DNA sequence: TGTGCCAGCAGCTGGAACAATGAGCAGTTCTTC. This chain joins TRBV28 and TRBJ2-1; D call uncertain. The CDR3 has 11 residues. Germline V CDR1 and CDR2: MDHEN, SYDVKM. V shed 6 bases and J shed 5 bases, with 5 bases lying between them.

The table lists this clonotype with many counts. The chain is built from TRBV27 and TRBJ2-7; TRBD1 is a possible D gene (5 bases). Trimming cost V 6 bases and J 0 bases, with 12 bases left between them. The CDR3 spans 14 residues. Looked up from germline, CDR1 is MNHEY and CDR2 is SMNVEV (reference sequence). The CDR3 DNA is TGTGCCAGCAGCCTCGACAGAAACTCCTACGAGCAGTACTTC. Residues: CASSLDRNSYEQYF.

This clonotype has only a few counts. The chain is built from TRBV7-9 and TRBJ2-4; 7 bases fit TRBD1. The J segment lost 3 bases and the V segment lost 4 bases, leaving 6 bases of the junction unmatched. The CDR3 contains 15 residues. Germline assignment: CDR1 SEHNR and CDR2 FQNEAQ (reference sequence). The CDR3 DNA sequence: TGTGCCAGCAGCTCATATAGGGACAGCAAAAACATTCAGTACTTC. Translating gives CASSSYRDSKNIQYF.

This clonotype was counted at least ten times. V and J are TRBV3-1 and TRBJ1-6; D uncertain. CDR1 and CDR2 (germline): LGHDT, YNNKEL (reference sequence). V lost 1 base, J lost 9 bases, and 10 bases lay in between. This CDR3 has 14 residues. CDR3 DNA: TGTGCCAGCAGCCAAGGGGTGATGCGTTCACCCCTCCACTTT. Translation gives CASSQGVMRSPLHF.

There are many counts of this clonotype. This sequence joins TRBV20-1 and TRBJ1-2; no firm D call. The V end lost 5 bases, the J end lost 6 bases, and 13 bases lay between the germline ends. The length of the CDR3 is 12 residues. From germline, CDR1 is DFQATT and CDR2 SNEGSKA (reference sequence). The CDR3 DNA reads TGCAGTGCTCTGATTCTTCCCGATGGCTACACCTTC. Amino acids: CSALILPDGYTF.

This chain uses TRBV11-3 with TRBJ2-7; weak D call: TRBD2 (5 bases). Germline V gene sequence: CDR1 SGHNT, CDR2 YENEEA. Trimming took 0 bases from V and 3 from J, leaving 15 bases between them. The CDR3 consists of 16 residues. CDR3 amino acids: CASSLDLLGKDYEQYF. In DNA, the CDR3 is TGTGCCAGCAGCTTAGATCTACTAGGGAAAGACTACGAGCAGTACTTC.